This passage covers 14 T cell receptor beta chains from one sample sequenced in a study of blood T cell repertoires in COVID-19. TCRdb's copy holds only in-frame clones and misses some; the assay was immunoSEQ multiplex PCR. The table lists 150,000 to 200,000 clones, 80% to 95% of them singletons. The specimen sequenced was peripheral blood. These TCRs come from a woman between 50 and 59 years old with acute or convalescent COVID-19.

The chain recombines TRBV7-8 with TRBJ1-2; 9 nucleotides align to TRBD1. The CDR3 spans 17 residues. V shed 1 base, J shed 4 bases, and the junction held 10 bases outside the gene matches. The V gene's germline CDR1 is SGHVS and CDR2 FQNEAQ. CDR3 sequence reads: CASSLGNAGTGSYGYTF. As DNA, the CDR3 is TGTGCCAGCAGCTTAGGGAACGCCGGGACAGGGAGCTATGGCTACACCTTC.

This chain uses TRBV7-2 with TRBJ2-7, with a tentative D call TRBD2 (6 bases). The CDR3 has 14 residues. The germline V gene has CDR1 SGHTA and CDR2 FQGNSA. The V end was cut by 5 bases, the J end by 3 bases, with 14 bases between. This chain's CDR3 is CASSQTGGVYEQYF. DNA of the CDR3: TGTGCCAGCAGCCAAACCGGGGGAGTCTACGAGCAGTACTTC.

This chain connects TRBV11-2 to TRBJ2-1; perhaps TRBD1 as D (5 bases). The CDR3 contains 14 residues. V dropped 5 bases and J dropped 4 bases, with 12 bases sitting between them. The germline CDR1 and CDR2 sequences are SGHAT and FQNNGV. CDR3 DNA: TGTGCCAGCAGCATTCGACGGACATACAATGAGCAGTTCTTC. Translating it yields CASSIRRTYNEQFF.

The chain carries TRBV7-2 and TRBJ1-6, with D tentatively TRBD1 (6 bases). This CDR3 spans 16 amino acids. CDR1 and CDR2 (germline): SGHTA, FQGNSA. Trimming left V 3 bases short and J 6 bases short, with 15 bases between. The CDR3 here is CASSLGSTGTNSPLHF. As DNA, the CDR3 is TGTGCCAGCAGCTTGGGATCGACAGGCACTAATTCACCCCTCCACTTT.

V is TRBV27 and J is TRBJ2-5; tentative D call: TRBD1 (5 bases). V lost 6 bases and J lost 0, with 8 bases in between. The CDR3 runs to 13 residues. Germline V lookup: CDR1 MNHEY, CDR2 SMNVEV (reference sequence). In DNA form, the CDR3 reads TGTGCCAGCAGCAAGGGGTACCAAGAGACCCAGTACTTC. Translated: CASSKGYQETQYF.

This clone was seen only once. J is TRBJ1-2 and V is TRBV13; 7 bases match TRBD1. Germline CDR1 PRHDT, CDR2 FYEKMQ (reference sequence). J gave up 4 bases and V 5 bases, and 1 base lay outside the gene matches. This CDR3 is 12 amino acids long. CDR3 residues: CASSNRGYGYTF. The CDR3 region has the DNA TGTGCCAGCAGCAACAGGGGCTATGGCTACACCTTC.

The J gene is TRBJ2-7, the V gene TRBV3-1 (or the pseudogene TRBV3-2); TRBD2 aligns across 11 bases. Unmatched junction bases numbered 4, after V lost 4 bases and J lost 5 bases. Per germline, CDR1 LGHDT and CDR2 YNNKEL (reference sequence). This CDR3 is 14 amino acids long. Written as DNA, the CDR3 is TGTGCCAGCAGCCTGGGACTAGCGGTAGACGAGCAGTACTTC. Translated, it gives CASSLGLAVDEQYF.

Regarding this clone: The sample holds other DNA sequences that translate to the same CDR3. The V call is TRBV30, the J call TRBJ1-2; no reliable D call. Germline values: CDR1 GTSNPN, CDR2 SVGIG (reference sequence). CDR3 length equals 12 residues. V lost 0 bases, J lost 6 bases, and 8 bases lay in between. CDR3 sequence (DNA): TGTGCCTGGAGTGTACGAGGAGATGGCTACACCTTC. It is translated as CAWSVRGDGYTF.

This chain joins TRBV5-1 and TRBJ2-2, with a weak D call TRBD1 (6 bases). Trimming pared 0 bases from V and 2 bases from J, leaving 14 bases between. The CDR3 runs 17 residues. Germline-derived CDR1 and CDR2 are SGHRS and YFSETQ. The CDR3 spells CASSLAKSDRNTGELFF. The CDR3, as DNA: TGCGCCAGCAGCTTGGCCAAATCGGACAGAAACACCGGGGAGCTGTTTTTT.

This chain uses TRBV7-6 with TRBJ1-6, with 11 bases lining up with TRBD1. The CDR3 has 21 amino acids. V was clipped by 1 base and J by 7 bases; unmatched bases: 18. Germline assignment: CDR1 SGHVS and CDR2 FNYEAQ. The CDR3 region has the DNA TGTGCCAGCAGCTTAGAGTTGTGGGTATTGGGGACAGGGGGATTCAATTCACCCCTCCACTTT. Its protein is CASSLELWVLGTGGFNSPLHF.

J is TRBJ1-2 and V is TRBV6-5, with D possibly being TRBD1 (6 bases). V dropped 10 bases and J dropped 5 bases, with 14 bases sitting between them. CDR3 size: 12 residues. From germline, CDR1 is MNHEY and CDR2 SVGAGI. The CDR3 nucleotides read TGTGCCACCCCCGGGGGGCTTTATGGCTACACCTTC. Its protein is CATPGGLYGYTF.

This chain connects TRBV4-1 to TRBJ1-3; D is ambiguous. From germline, CDR1 is MGHRA and CDR2 YSYEKL. The CDR3 length is 14 residues. Trimming took 1 base from V and 2 from J, leaving 6 bases between them. The CDR3 here is CASSQGSAGNTIYF. DNA of the CDR3: TGCGCCAGCAGCCAAGGGTCGGCTGGAAACACCATATATTTT.

This clone was picked up one time. The chain recombines TRBV7-9 with TRBJ1-1; 8 nucleotides align to TRBD1. The germline V gene encodes CDR1 SEHNR and CDR2 FQNEAQ (reference sequence). The junction had 7 bases not matched to a gene; V was cut back by 4 bases and J by 6 bases. The CDR3 is 14 residues long. In DNA, the CDR3 is TGTGCCAGCAGCTCTACGACAGGGGTGGCTGAAGCTTTCTTT. This translates into CASSSTTGVAEAFF.

CDR3 amino acids: CAISESIGSGEYQYF. CDR3 coding DNA: TGTGCCATCAGTGAGTCGATCGGTAGCGGGGAGTATCAGTACTTC. The chain joins TRBV10-3 to TRBJ2-7, with 8 bases fitting TRBD2. Germline V lookup: CDR1 ENHRY, CDR2 SYGVKD. Germline trimming cut 0 bases from V and 10 bases from J; bases unmatched to any gene: 11. The CDR3 extends over 15 amino acids.